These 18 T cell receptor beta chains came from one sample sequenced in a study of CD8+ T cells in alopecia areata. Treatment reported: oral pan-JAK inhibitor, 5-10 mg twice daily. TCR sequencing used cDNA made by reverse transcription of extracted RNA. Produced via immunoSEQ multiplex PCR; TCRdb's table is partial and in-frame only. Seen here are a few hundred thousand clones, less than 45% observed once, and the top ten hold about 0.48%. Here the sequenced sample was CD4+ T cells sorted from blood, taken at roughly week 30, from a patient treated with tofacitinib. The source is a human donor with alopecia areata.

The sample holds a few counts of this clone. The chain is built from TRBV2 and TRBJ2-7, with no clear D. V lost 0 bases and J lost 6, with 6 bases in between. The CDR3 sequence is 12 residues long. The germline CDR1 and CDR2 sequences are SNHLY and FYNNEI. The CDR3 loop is CASSEAQSEQYF. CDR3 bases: TGTGCCAGCAGTGAAGCGCAATCCGAGCAGTACTTC.

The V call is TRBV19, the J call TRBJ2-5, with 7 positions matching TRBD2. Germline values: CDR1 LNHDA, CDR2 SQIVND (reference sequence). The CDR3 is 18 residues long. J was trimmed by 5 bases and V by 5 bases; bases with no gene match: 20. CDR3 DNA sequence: TGTGCCAGTAGTTCTAGTGCGAGGAGCGGGACTGGAGGGGAGACCCAGTACTTC. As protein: CASSSSARSGTGGETQYF.

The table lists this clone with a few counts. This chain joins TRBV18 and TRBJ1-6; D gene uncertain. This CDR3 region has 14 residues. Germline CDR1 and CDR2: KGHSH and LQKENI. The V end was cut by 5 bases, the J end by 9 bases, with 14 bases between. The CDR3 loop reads CASSEWTSGSPLHF. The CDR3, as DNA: TGTGCCAGCTCAGAGTGGACCTCTGGTTCACCCCTCCACTTT.

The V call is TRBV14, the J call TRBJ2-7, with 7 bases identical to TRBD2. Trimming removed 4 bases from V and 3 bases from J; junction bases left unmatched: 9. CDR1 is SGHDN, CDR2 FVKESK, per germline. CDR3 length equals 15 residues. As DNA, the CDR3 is TGTGCCAGCAGCCCCGGACTAGTTGTTATCTACGAGCAGTACTTC. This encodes CASSPGLVVIYEQYF.

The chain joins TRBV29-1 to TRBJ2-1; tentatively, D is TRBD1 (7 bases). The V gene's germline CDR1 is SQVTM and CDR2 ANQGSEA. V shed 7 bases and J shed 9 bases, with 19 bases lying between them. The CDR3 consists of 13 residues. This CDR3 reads CSADRRGLGEQFF. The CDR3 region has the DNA TGCAGCGCGGACAGGAGGGGTTTGGGTGAGCAGTTCTTC.

The CDR3 protein is CASSPREIGNTIYF. The CDR3 DNA reads TGTGCCAGCAGCCCGCGGGAGATTGGAAACACCATATATTTT. The chain combines TRBV5-5 with TRBJ1-3, with D hard to call. The CDR3 runs to 14 residues. Trimming stripped 4 bases from V and 3 bases from J, with 11 bases between. Germline lookup yields CDR1 SGHKS and CDR2 YYEKEE (reference sequence).

CDR3 sequence reads: CASAFDRAGEAFF. The CDR3 nucleotides are TGTGCCAGCGCTTTCGACAGGGCGGGTGAAGCTTTCTTT. The rearrangement links TRBV6-1 to TRBJ1-1; 7 nucleotides match TRBD1. Looked up from germline, CDR1 is MNHNS and CDR2 is SASEGT. CDR3 length: 13 amino acids. V was clipped by 8 bases and J by 7 bases; unmatched bases: 10.

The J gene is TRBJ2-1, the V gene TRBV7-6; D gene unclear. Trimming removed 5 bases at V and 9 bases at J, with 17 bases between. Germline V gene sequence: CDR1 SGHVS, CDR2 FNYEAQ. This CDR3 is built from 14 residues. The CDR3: CASSTRGTDGEQFF. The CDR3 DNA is TGTGCCAGCAGCACCCGCGGTACAGACGGTGAGCAGTTCTTC.

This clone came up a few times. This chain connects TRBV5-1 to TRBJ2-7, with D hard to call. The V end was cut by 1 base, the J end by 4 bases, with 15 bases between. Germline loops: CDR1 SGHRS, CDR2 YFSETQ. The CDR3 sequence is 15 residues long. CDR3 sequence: CASSLSSGQRYEQYF. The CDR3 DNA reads TGCGCCAGCAGCTTGAGTAGTGGCCAACGGTACGAGCAGTACTTC.

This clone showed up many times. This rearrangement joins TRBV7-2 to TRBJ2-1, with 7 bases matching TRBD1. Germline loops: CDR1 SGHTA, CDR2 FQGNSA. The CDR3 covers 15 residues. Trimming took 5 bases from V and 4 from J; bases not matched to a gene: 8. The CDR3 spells CASSPGTAFYNEQFF. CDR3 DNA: TGTGCCAGCAGCCCCGGGACAGCATTTTACAATGAGCAGTTCTTC.

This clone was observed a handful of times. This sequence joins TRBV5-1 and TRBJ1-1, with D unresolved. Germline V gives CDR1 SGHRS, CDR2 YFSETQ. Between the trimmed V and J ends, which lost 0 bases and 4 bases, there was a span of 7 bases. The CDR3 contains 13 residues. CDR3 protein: CASSLERATEAFF. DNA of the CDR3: TGCGCCAGCAGCTTGGAAAGGGCCACTGAAGCTTTCTTT.

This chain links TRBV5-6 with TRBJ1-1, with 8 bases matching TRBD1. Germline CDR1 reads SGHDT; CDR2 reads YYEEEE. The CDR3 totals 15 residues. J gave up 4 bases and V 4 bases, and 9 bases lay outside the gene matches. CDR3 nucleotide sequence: TGTGCCAGCAGCGCCCGACAGGGGAGGTCCACTGAAGCTTTCTTT. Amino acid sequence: CASSARQGRSTEAFF. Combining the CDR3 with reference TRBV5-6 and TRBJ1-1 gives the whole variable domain DAGVTQSPTHLIKTRGQQVTLRCSPKSGHDTVSWYQQALGQGPQFIFQYYEEEERQRGNFPDRFSGHQFPNYSSELNVNALLLGDSALYLCASSARQGRSTEAFFGQGTRLTVV.

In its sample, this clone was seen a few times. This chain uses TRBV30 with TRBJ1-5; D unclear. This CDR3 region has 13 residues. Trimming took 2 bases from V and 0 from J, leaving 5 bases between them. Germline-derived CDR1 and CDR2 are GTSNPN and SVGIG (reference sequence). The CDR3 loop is CAWSRASNQPQHF. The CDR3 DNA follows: TGTGCCTGGAGTCGTGCTAGCAATCAGCCCCAGCATTTT.

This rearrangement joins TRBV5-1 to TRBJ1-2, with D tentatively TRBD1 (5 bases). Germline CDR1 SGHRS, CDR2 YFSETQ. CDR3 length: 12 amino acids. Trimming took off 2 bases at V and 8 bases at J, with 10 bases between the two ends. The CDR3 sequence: CASSFGGEGYTF. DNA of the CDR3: TGCGCCAGCAGCTTTGGAGGGGAAGGCTACACCTTC.

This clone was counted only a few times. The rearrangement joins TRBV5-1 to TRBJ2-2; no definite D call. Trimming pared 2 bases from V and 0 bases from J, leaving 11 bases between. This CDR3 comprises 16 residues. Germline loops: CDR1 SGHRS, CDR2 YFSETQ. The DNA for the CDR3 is TGCGCCAGCAGCTTCGGTGACACCACGAACACCGGGGAGCTGTTTTTT. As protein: CASSFGDTTNTGELFF.

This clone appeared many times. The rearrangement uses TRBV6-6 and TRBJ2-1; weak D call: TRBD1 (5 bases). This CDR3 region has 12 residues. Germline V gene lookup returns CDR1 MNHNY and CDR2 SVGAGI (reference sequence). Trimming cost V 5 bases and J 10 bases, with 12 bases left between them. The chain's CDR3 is CASSPPGAEQFF. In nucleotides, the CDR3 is TGTGCCAGCAGTCCACCTGGGGCGGAGCAGTTCTTC.

The CDR3 region has the DNA TGTGCCAGCAGTGAACTCGACAGACCTTACGAGCAGTACTTC. It codes for CASSELDRPYEQYF. J is TRBJ2-7 and V is TRBV27; weak D call: TRBD1 (5 bases). The CDR3 sequence is 14 residues long. Germline-derived CDR1 and CDR2 are MNHEY and SMNVEV (reference sequence). Trimming took off 5 bases at V and 4 bases at J, with 15 bases between the two ends.

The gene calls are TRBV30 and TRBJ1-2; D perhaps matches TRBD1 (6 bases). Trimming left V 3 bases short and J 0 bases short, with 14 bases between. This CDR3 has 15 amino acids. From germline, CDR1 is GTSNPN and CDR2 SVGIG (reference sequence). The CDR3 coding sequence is TGTGCCTGGAGCCGACCAGGGGTAGCTAACTATGGCTACACCTTC. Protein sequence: CAWSRPGVANYGYTF.